This is a list of T cell receptor beta chains from one sample in a study of shared clonotypes between healthy human individuals. Using immunoSEQ multiplex PCR, the repertoire was profiled, and TCRdb retains in-frame clones only, with some absent. The sample has 2 million to 2.5 million clones; about nine tenths are singletons. Sequencing was performed on naive CD4+ T cells from PBMCs. These receptors all come from a man aged 18 to 29 in good health. Some clones in this sample may be carry-over from other donors' samples. The CDR3 runs from the conserved cysteine through the conserved F or W. D genes are given only for firm matches. The size of a clone is reported for some rows only, either as once, few or many, or as a class for expanded clones.

J	D	size	V	DNA	CDR3
TRBJ1-6	-	-	TRBV11-2	TGTGCCAGCAGCCTCAACAGATCACCCCTCCACTTT	CASSLNRSPLHF
TRBJ2-3	TRBD1	-	TRBV28	TGTGCCAGCACCGGACAGGGGCACAGCACAGATACGCAGTATTTT	CASTGQGHSTDTQYF
TRBJ2-6	-	-	TRBV28	TGTGCCAGCAGTTTACAGGGGGCCAACGTCCTGACTTTC	CASSLQGANVLTF
TRBJ2-7	-	-	TRBV6-5	TGTGCCAGCAGCCTCCGTCTCTCAAGCTCCTACGAGCAGTACTTC	CASSLRLSSSYEQYF
TRBJ2-1	TRBD2	-	TRBV5-1	TGCGCCAGCAGCTTGGGACTAGCATCGACCGATGAGCAGTTCTTC	CASSLGLASTDEQFF
TRBJ1-1	-	-	TRBV28	TGTGCCAGCAGTCCCGGGAACAGGGAAGAAGCTTTCTTT	CASSPGNREEAFF
TRBJ2-1	TRBD2	-	TRBV6-1	TGTGCCAGCAGTGAAGCGCAGGCGGGAGCCTACAATGAGCAGTTCTTC	CASSEAQAGAYNEQFF
TRBJ2-1	TRBD1	-	TRBV19	TGTGCCAGTAGTATAGCACGGACAGGGGTCCACAATGAGCAGTTCTTC	CASSIARTGVHNEQFF
TRBJ2-3	-	once	TRBV2	TGTGCCAGCAGTAGCCAATCGGGTGCAGATACGCAGTATTTT	CASSSQSGADTQYF
TRBJ2-2	-	-	TRBV28	TGTGCCAGCAGTTTATCGGCAGGGGTAGACACCGGGGAGCTGTTTTTT	CASSLSAGVDTGELFF
TRBJ2-3	-	-	TRBV7-2	TGTGCCAGCAGCTTAGACAGCGGCACAGATACGCAGTATTTT	CASSLDSGTDTQYF
TRBJ2-1	-	-	TRBV21-1	TGTGCCAGCAGCAACCCCCCCGGACAGGGGTGTAATGAGCAGTTCTTC	CASSNPPGQGCNEQFF
TRBJ2-3	TRBD2	-	TRBV14	TGTGCCAGCAGCCACCAAATAGGACTAGCGACAGATACGCAGTATTTT	CASSHQIGLATDTQYF
TRBJ1-2	TRBD1	-	TRBV18	TGTGCCAGCTCATCGAATCGACAGGGTGGAGGCTACACCTTC	CASSSNRQGGGYTF
TRBJ2-4	-	-	TRBV19	TGTGCCAGTAGTATCGATCTGGACATTCAGTACTTC	CASSIDLDIQYF
TRBJ2-1	TRBD2	-	TRBV6-6	TGTGCCAGCAGTTACCAAGCGGGAGGGGCAAATGAGCAGTTCTTC	CASSYQAGGANEQFF
TRBJ2-7	-	-	TRBV5-8	TGTGCCAGCAGTCGCCCCAGGGGGGAGTCGGGGGAGCAGTACTTC	CASSRPRGESGEQYF
TRBJ2-3	TRBD2	-	TRBV5-1	TGCGCCAGCAGCTCCGGGACTAGCGGGAGGAGAGCAGATACGCAGTATTTT	CASSSGTSGRRADTQYF
TRBJ2-1	TRBD2	-	TRBV5-8	TGTGCCAGCAGCCAGGGACTAGCGGGGATGGATGAGCAGTTCTTC	CASSQGLAGMDEQFF
TRBJ1-1	-	-	TRBV28	TGTGCCAGCAGTCCAATCGACAGGAACACTGAAGCTTTCTTT	CASSPIDRNTEAFF
TRBJ2-1	TRBD2	-	TRBV4-1	TGCGCCAGCAGACCTGTTGCGCTAGCGGGAGTGGTGCAGTTCTTC	CASRPVALAGVVQFF
TRBJ2-3	TRBD2	-	TRBV7-3	TGTGCCAGCAGCCCCAAACTAGCGGGAGGACCAGATACGCAGTATTTT	CASSPKLAGGPDTQYF